Following are 24 T cell receptor beta chains from one sample sequenced in a study of cytomegalovirus exposure and HLA in healthy donors. PCR involved 60 Vbeta and 13 Jbeta primers. Using immunoSEQ multiplex PCR, the repertoire was profiled, and TCRdb retains in-frame clones only, with some absent. The sample features around 130,000 clones, with 1.5% to 2% in its top ten. The material sequenced was PBMCs. These receptors came from a woman between 55 and 75 years old in good health and CMV-seronegative.

This chain uses TRBV2 with TRBJ1-1, with D possibly matching TRBD1 (6 bases). The CDR3 consists of 15 residues. V lost 9 bases and J lost 0, with 17 bases in between. Germline values: CDR1 SNHLY, CDR2 FYNNEI. CDR3 sequence reads: CARRRLGHLNTEAFF. The CDR3 nucleotides are TGTGCCAGACGCCGGTTGGGACACTTGAACACTGAAGCTTTCTTT.

The chain couples TRBV7-8 to TRBJ2-7, with 12 bases identical to TRBD2. Germline V gene sequence: CDR1 SGHVS, CDR2 FQNEAQ. This CDR3 spans 16 amino acids. The junction had 6 bases not matched to a gene; V was cut back by 5 bases and J by 1 base. CDR3 in DNA: TGTGCCAGCAGCCCCGGACTAGCGGGAAGTTCCTACGAGCAGTACTTC. This sequence encodes CASSPGLAGSSYEQYF.

This chain joins TRBV7-2 and TRBJ2-1; D may be TRBD1 (6 bases). Germline lookup yields CDR1 SGHTA and CDR2 FQGNSA. CDR3 length: 14 amino acids. V dropped 1 base and J dropped 6 bases, with 10 bases sitting between them. The CDR3 DNA follows: TGTGCCAGCAGCTTAGGGGCCAGGGGCAATGAGCAGTTCTTC. Its protein product is CASSLGARGNEQFF.

The rearrangement links TRBV10-3 to TRBJ2-2, with a possible D match to TRBD2 (6 bases). V was pared by 3 bases and J by 6 bases, with 8 bases between. The CDR3 totals 13 residues. Germline CDR1 ENHRY, CDR2 SYGVKD. The CDR3: CAISEGGAGELFF. CDR3 nucleotide sequence: TGTGCCATCAGTGAAGGAGGGGCCGGGGAGCTGTTTTTT.

This chain uses TRBV10-1 with TRBJ2-5; D is possibly TRBD2 (6 bases). This CDR3 has 16 amino acids. Germline loops: CDR1 WNHNN, CDR2 SYGVQD (reference sequence). The V gene lost 2 bases and the J gene lost 0 bases, with 13 bases spanning the gap. CDR3 residues: CASSETGAANQETQYF. In nucleotides, the CDR3 is TGCGCCAGCAGTGAGACGGGAGCCGCGAACCAAGAGACCCAGTACTTC.

The V and J genes are TRBV10-3 and TRBJ2-7; D remains unclear. This CDR3 is 14 amino acids long. Trimming shortened V by 4 bases and J by 3 bases, and 13 bases separated the two germline ends. Germline V gene sequence: CDR1 ENHRY, CDR2 SYGVKD. CDR3 in amino acids: CAISGLEAVYEQYF. DNA of the CDR3: TGTGCCATCAGTGGGCTTGAGGCAGTCTACGAGCAGTACTTC.

The V and J genes are TRBV2 and TRBJ2-6; 8 nucleotides align to TRBD1. Germline V gives CDR1 SNHLY, CDR2 FYNNEI. With 3 bases clipped from V and 0 bases from J, the junction kept 7 bases outside the gene matches. The CDR3 has 18 residues. CDR3 in amino acids: CASSETGTGSSGANVLTF. CDR3 in DNA: TGTGCCAGCAGTGAGACCGGGACAGGAAGCTCTGGGGCCAACGTCCTGACTTTC.

The chain joins TRBV2 to TRBJ2-4, with TRBD2 matching over 16 bases. The germline V gene has CDR1 SNHLY and CDR2 FYNNEI. The CDR3 sequence is 15 residues long. V was clipped by 3 bases and J by 8 bases; unmatched bases: 1. The CDR3 spells CASSEGTSGRDIQYF. In DNA, the CDR3 is TGTGCCAGCAGTGAGGGGACTAGCGGGAGGGACATTCAGTACTTC.

The chain employs TRBV13 and TRBJ2-2, with D possibly TRBD2 on 7 matching bases. The length of the CDR3 is 17 residues. Germline assignment: CDR1 PRHDT and CDR2 FYEKMQ (reference sequence). With 2 bases removed from V and 1 base from J, the gap between germline ends came to 14 bases. CDR3 sequence: CASSLKAGHMNTGELFF. CDR3 bases: TGTGCCAGCAGCTTAAAAGCGGGACACATGAACACCGGGGAGCTGTTTTTT.

This sequence joins TRBV7-2 and TRBJ1-3, with D possibly TRBD1 on 5 matching bases. Germline CDR1 and CDR2: SGHTA and FQGNSA. This CDR3 is built from 15 residues. V was clipped by 1 base and J by 0 bases, with 7 bases between them. CDR3 in DNA: TGTGCCAGCAGCTTAGTGGGGGGCTCTGGAAACACCATATATTTT. It is translated as CASSLVGGSGNTIYF.

The rearrangement joins TRBV7-3 to TRBJ1-2; 11 bases map to TRBD1. The junction had 8 bases not matched to a gene; V was cut back by 5 bases and J by 6 bases. The CDR3 sequence is 15 residues long. Germline V lookup: CDR1 SGHTA, CDR2 FQGTGA. CDR3 coding DNA: TGTGCCAGCAGCGCAGACCGGGACAGGGGGGATGGCTACACCTTC. Translating gives CASSADRDRGDGYTF. Full variable domain (outside the CDR3, taken from reference TRBV7-3 and TRBJ1-2): GAGVSQTPSNKVTEKGKYVELRCDPISGHTALYWYRQSLGQGPEFLIYFQGTGAADDSGLPNDRFFAVRPEGSVSTLKIQRTERGDSAVYLCASSADRDRGDGYTFGSGTRLTVV.

This rearrangement joins TRBV2 to TRBJ1-1, with D possibly TRBD1 on 5 matching bases. Trimming took 4 bases from V and 10 from J, leaving 7 bases between them. Germline V gene lookup returns CDR1 SNHLY and CDR2 FYNNEI. The CDR3 totals 10 residues. The DNA of the CDR3 is TGTGCCAGCAGTGGCCAGGGAGCTTTCTTT. Translating it yields CASSGQGAFF.

The chain combines TRBV28 with TRBJ2-2; unclear D gene. There are 15 residues in the CDR3. Germline V gene sequence: CDR1 MDHEN, CDR2 SYDVKM. Trimming pared 3 bases from V and 3 bases from J, leaving 11 bases between. This chain's CDR3 is CASSLYGAYTGELFF. As DNA, the CDR3 is TGTGCCAGCAGTTTGTACGGAGCTTACACCGGGGAGCTGTTTTTT.

The chain carries TRBV7-9 and TRBJ1-1, with D hard to call. Trimming removed 4 bases at V and 10 bases at J, with 16 bases between. This CDR3 contains 13 residues. Germline V gene data show CDR1 as SEHNR and CDR2 as FQNEAQ (reference sequence). The CDR3 DNA reads as TGTGCCAGCAGCTCAGAAGCAGGATCGCGAGCTTTCTTT. It encodes CASSSEAGSRAFF.

Regarding this clone: One junction end disagrees with the germline gene, perhaps due to a read error. This chain joins TRBV29-1 and TRBJ2-7, with a weak D call TRBD1 (5 bases). In germline, CDR1 is SQVTM, CDR2 ANQGSEA. This CDR3 has 13 residues. The DNA of the CDR3 is TGCAGCGTTCAAGACAGAAAACCCTACGAGCAGTACTTC. Residues: CSVQDRKPYEQYF.

The CDR3 DNA reads as TGTGCCAGCTCACCACCGAAAGTGGGGGGCGAGCAGTACTTC. This codes for CASSPPKVGGEQYF. The chain joins TRBV18 to TRBJ2-7; D is perhaps TRBD2 (6 bases). V shed 0 bases and J shed 6 bases, with 12 bases lying between them. The V gene's germline CDR1 is KGHSH and CDR2 LQKENI. The CDR3 runs 14 residues.

The chain has TRBV4-2 and TRBJ2-1; D possibly corresponds to TRBD2 (7 bases). The germline CDR1 and CDR2 sequences are LGHNA and YNFKEQ. This CDR3 is 15 amino acids long. Deletions cut 5 bases from V and 7 bases from J, with 18 bases between. CDR3 coding DNA: TGTGCCAGCAGCGTCGGCCGGGGGGCGGGAAATGAGCAGTTCTTC. It encodes CASSVGRGAGNEQFF.

The chain combines TRBV19 with TRBJ1-5; D remains ambiguous. The germline CDR1 and CDR2 sequences are LNHDA and SQIVND (reference sequence). The CDR3 sequence is 16 residues long. The V end lost 1 base, the J end lost 0 bases, and 10 bases lay between the germline ends. DNA of the CDR3: TGTGCCAGTAGTATAGGGGAGGGATATAGCAATCAGCCCCAGCATTTT. It yields the protein CASSIGEGYSNQPQHF.

As concerns this clone: Compared with germline, one end of the junction differs, possibly owing to a read error. The V call is TRBV18, the J call TRBJ2-1; 10 bases align to TRBD1. The CDR3 length is 16 residues. Per the germline V gene, CDR1 is KGHSH and CDR2 is LQKENI. The CDR3 region has the DNA TGTGCCAGTTCACCACCGGGACAGGGGTTCCACAATGAGCAGTTCTTC. Translated, it gives CASSPPGQGFHNEQFF.

V usage is TRBV6-5 and J usage is TRBJ1-2; no definite D call. The germline V and J ends were trimmed by 2 bases and 4 bases, with 8 bases remaining between them. There are 13 residues in the CDR3. Germline loops: CDR1 MNHEY, CDR2 SVGAGI. CDR3 nucleotides: TGTGCCAGCAGTTACCAGACTGGCTATGGCTACACCTTC. This codes for CASSYQTGYGYTF.

The CDR3 protein is CAISAVSGGAGELFF. In DNA, the CDR3 is TGTGCCATCAGTGCTGTGAGCGGGGGGGCCGGGGAGCTGTTTTTT. V gene TRBV10-3 combines with J gene TRBJ2-2, with 10 bases fitting TRBD2. CDR3 length: 15 amino acids. The germline gives CDR1 ENHRY, CDR2 SYGVKD. Unmatched junction bases numbered 5, after V lost 4 bases and J lost 6 bases.

The chain carries TRBV7-9 and TRBJ1-1; a weak D match, TRBD1 (6 bases). V was pared by 5 bases and J by 4 bases, with 17 bases between. There are 15 residues in the CDR3. Germline V CDR1 and CDR2: SEHNR, FQNEAQ (reference sequence). The CDR3 region is CASSATGSLGTEAFF. The CDR3 nucleotides are TGTGCCAGCAGCGCTACAGGGTCGTTGGGCACTGAAGCTTTCTTT.

The rearrangement links TRBV27 to TRBJ2-7; TRBD1 might be the D (6 bases). CDR1 and CDR2 (germline): MNHEY, SMNVEV (reference sequence). The CDR3 has 15 amino acids. V was clipped by 4 bases and J by 3 bases, with 16 bases between them. This CDR3 reads CASSSLGAGDYEQYF. The DNA of the CDR3 is TGTGCCAGCAGTTCCTTGGGGGCAGGGGACTACGAGCAGTACTTC.

The chain has TRBV5-1 and TRBJ2-1; possibly TRBD1 for D (9 bases). The germline CDR1 and CDR2 sequences are SGHRS and YFSETQ. This CDR3 has 18 amino acids. The V end lost 9 bases, the J end lost 1 base, and 26 bases lay between the germline ends. This CDR3 is CATSGGTGLSLSYNEQFF. The CDR3 DNA sequence: TGCGCCACCTCGGGGGGGACAGGGCTATCGTTGTCCTACAATGAGCAGTTCTTC.